This T cell receptor beta chain stems from a study of cytomegalovirus exposure and HLA in healthy donors. PCR primers comprised 60 Vbeta and 13 Jbeta primers. Sequencing was performed with immunoSEQ multiplex PCR; in TCRdb, only in-frame clones are kept and a portion is missing. This table has around 210,000 clones, about 76% appearing once. This clone was counted a few times. Antigen unknown. Study-level results: Common viral pathogens seemed, in a later analysis, to connect with several of the most significant clusters.

The source is a male donor in good health and CMV-seropositive. Sequenced: PBMCs.

The CDR3 coding sequence is TGTGCCAGCACCGGGGGCGCGGGAGTCGACGAGCAGTACTTC. Translation gives CASTGGAGVDEQYF. The chain couples TRBV6-5 to TRBJ2-7; D may be TRBD2 (7 bases). The CDR3 has 14 residues. Germline V lookup: CDR1 MNHEY, CDR2 SVGAGI. V was cut by 7 bases and J by 5 bases, with 18 bases left in between.